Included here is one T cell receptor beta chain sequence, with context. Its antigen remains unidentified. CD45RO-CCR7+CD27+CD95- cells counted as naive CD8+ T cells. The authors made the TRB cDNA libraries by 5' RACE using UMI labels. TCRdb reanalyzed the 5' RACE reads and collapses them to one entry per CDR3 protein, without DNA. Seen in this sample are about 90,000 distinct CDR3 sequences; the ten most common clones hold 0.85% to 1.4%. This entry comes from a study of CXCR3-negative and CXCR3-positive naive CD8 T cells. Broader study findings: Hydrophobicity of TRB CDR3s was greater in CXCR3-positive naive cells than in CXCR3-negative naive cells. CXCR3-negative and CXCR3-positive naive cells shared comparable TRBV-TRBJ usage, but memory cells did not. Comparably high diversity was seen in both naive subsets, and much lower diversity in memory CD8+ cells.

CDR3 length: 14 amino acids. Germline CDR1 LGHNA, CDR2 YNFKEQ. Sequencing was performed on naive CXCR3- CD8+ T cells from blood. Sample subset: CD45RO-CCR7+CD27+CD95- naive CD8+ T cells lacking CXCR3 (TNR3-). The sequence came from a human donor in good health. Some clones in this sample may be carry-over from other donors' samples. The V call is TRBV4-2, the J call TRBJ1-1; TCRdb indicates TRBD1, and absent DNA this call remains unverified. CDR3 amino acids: CASSQDLTGSMSFF.